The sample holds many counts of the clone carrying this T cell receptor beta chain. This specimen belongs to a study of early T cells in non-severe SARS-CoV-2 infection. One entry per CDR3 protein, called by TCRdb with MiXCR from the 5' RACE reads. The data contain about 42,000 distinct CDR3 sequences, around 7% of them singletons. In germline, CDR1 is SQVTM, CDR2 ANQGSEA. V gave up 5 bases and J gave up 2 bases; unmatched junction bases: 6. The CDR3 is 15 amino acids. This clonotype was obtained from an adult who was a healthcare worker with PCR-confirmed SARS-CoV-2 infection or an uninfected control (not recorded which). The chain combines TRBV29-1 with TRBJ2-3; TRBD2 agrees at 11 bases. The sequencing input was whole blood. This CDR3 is CSVCLAGGSTDTQYF. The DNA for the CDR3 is TGCAGCGTTTGTCTAGCGGGGGGATCCACAGATACGCAGTATTTT.